The 4 T cell receptor beta chains given below trace back to one sample, sequenced in a study of cytomegalovirus exposure and HLA in healthy donors. This PCR relied on a set of 60 Vbeta primers and 13 Jbeta primers. Sequencing used immunoSEQ multiplex PCR; TCRdb keeps in-frame clones, though not all of them. This sample has around 120,000 clones, with approximately 80% found just once. The specimen sequenced was PBMCs. The receptors here all came from a girl aged 2 to 10 in good health and CMV-seronegative.

This clone was detected only a few times. The chain recombines TRBV20-1 with TRBJ2-7; D may be TRBD2 (5 bases). Germline-derived CDR1 and CDR2 are DFQATT and SNEGSKA (reference sequence). Trimming left V 6 bases short and J 4 bases short, with 10 bases between. CDR3 size: 11 residues. The CDR3 DNA sequence: TGCAGTGCCGAGGGTCAGTACGAGCAGTACTTC. Encoded protein: CSAEGQYEQYF.

This chain joins TRBV29-1 and TRBJ2-3, with 7 positions matching TRBD2. The V segment lost 2 bases and the J segment 4 bases; nucleotides outside the gene matches: 12. The CDR3 has 16 amino acids. Germline CDR1 is SQVTM and CDR2 is ANQGSEA. The CDR3 sequence: CSVEIWAGVAADTQYF. The CDR3 DNA sequence: TGCAGCGTTGAAATTTGGGCGGGAGTGGCGGCAGATACGCAGTATTTT.

This chain uses TRBV7-2 with TRBJ2-7, with a weak D call TRBD2 (6 bases). Germline CDR1 reads SGHTA; CDR2 reads FQGNSA. V shed 6 bases and J shed 6 bases, with 15 bases lying between them. This CDR3 has 13 amino acids. The CDR3 coding sequence is TGTGCCAGCAGTTTGGGCGGGGTTCGCGAGCAGTACTTC. As protein: CASSLGGVREQYF. Using reference TRBV7-2 and TRBJ2-7 for the parts outside the CDR3, the full variable domain is GAGVSQSPSNKVTEKGKDVELRCDPISGHTALYWYRQSLGQGLEFLIYFQGNSAPDKSGLPSDRFSAERTGGSVSTLTIQRTQQEDSAVYLCASSLGGVREQYFGPGTRLTVT.

The chain employs TRBV27 and TRBJ1-1; 10 nucleotides agree with TRBD1. Per germline, CDR1 MNHEY and CDR2 SMNVEV (reference sequence). CDR3 size: 16 residues. Trimming removed 5 bases from V and 10 bases from J; junction bases left unmatched: 16. CDR3 sequence reads: CASSPYSSGQGQVAFF. DNA of the CDR3: TGTGCCAGCAGTCCCTACTCCTCGGGACAGGGGCAGGTAGCTTTCTTT.